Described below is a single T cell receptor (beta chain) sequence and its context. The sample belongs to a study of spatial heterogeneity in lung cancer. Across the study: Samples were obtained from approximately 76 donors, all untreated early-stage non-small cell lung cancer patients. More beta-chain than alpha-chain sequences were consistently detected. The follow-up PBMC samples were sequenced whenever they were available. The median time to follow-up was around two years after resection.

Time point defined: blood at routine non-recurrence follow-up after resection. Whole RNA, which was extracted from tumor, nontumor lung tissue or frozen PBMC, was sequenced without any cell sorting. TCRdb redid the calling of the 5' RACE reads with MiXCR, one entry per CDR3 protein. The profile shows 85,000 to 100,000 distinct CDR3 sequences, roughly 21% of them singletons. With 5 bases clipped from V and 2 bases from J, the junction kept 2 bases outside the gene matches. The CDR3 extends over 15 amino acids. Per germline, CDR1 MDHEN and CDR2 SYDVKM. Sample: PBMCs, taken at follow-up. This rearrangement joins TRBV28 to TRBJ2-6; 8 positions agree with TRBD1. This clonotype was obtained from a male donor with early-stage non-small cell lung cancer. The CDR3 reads CASSIQGAGANVLTF. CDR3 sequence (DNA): TGTGCCAGCAGTATACAGGGGGCTGGGGCCAACGTCCTGACTTTC.